These 8 T cell receptor beta chains originate from one sample sequenced in a study of T cells in women clearing cervical HPV infection. Data came from immunoSEQ multiplex PCR; TCRdb stores just in-frame clones and leaves some out. This sample's table reports about 33,000 clones. Sequenced: blood buffy coat. These receptors originate from a woman between 18 and 70 years old with a cervical HPV16 infection that either progressed to CIN3+ or cleared (not recorded which).

Concerning this clone itself: The read falls 3 residues short of the CDR3 end, and the missing part is taken from the germline J gene. This chain links TRBV2 with TRBJ1-3, with TRBD1 identical over 7 bases. V trimming: 7 bases; J trimming: 4 bases; junction bases outside the gene matches: 7. From germline, CDR1 is SNHLY and CDR2 FYNNEI. The CDR3 sequence is 14 residues long. The covered CDR3 bases are TGTGCCAGCACCCTGGACAGGTTCGGAAACACC. This codes for CASTLDRFGNT. The full CDR3 reads CASTLDRFGNTIYF.

Note on this clone: The junction shows a germline mismatch at one end, possibly a read error. The DNA ends 3 residues before the CDR3 does, and the rest of the CDR3 is filled in from the germline J gene. The chain carries TRBV10-1 and TRBJ2-7; 8 bases align to TRBD1. Looked up from germline, CDR1 is WNHNN and CDR2 is SYGVQD (reference sequence). The CDR3 sequence is 15 residues long. CDR3 in amino acids: CASSDGSGGSHEQYF. The covered CDR3 bases are TGCGCCAGCAGCGATGGGTCAGGGGGCTCCCACGAG.

As regards this clone: The CDR3 extends 3 residues past the end of the read, so its final part is completed from the germline J gene. The V and J genes are TRBV7-3 and TRBJ2-2; a weak D match, TRBD2 (6 bases). Germline values: CDR1 SGHTA, CDR2 FQGTGA. Trimming pared 5 bases from V and 6 bases from J, leaving 16 bases between. The CDR3 has 15 residues. CDR3 amino acids: CASSPGTPFAGELFF. CDR3 bases read: TGTGCCAGCAGCCCAGGGACTCCCTTTGCCGGGGAG. Full variable domain (rest looked up from reference TRBV7-3 and TRBJ2-2): GAGVSQTPSNKVTEKGKYVELRCDPISGHTALYWYRQSLGQGPEFLIYFQGTGAADDSGLPNDRFFAVRPEGSVSTLKIQRTERGDSAVYLCASSPGTPFAGELFFGEGSRLTVL.

About this clone: The sequenced fragment ends 3 residues before the CDR3 boundary, so the rest is inferred from the germline J gene. This rearrangement joins TRBV7-2 to TRBJ2-3, with 10 bases fitting TRBD2. The CDR3 spans 13 residues. V trimming: 9 bases; J trimming: 4 bases; junction bases outside the gene matches: 4. Germline V CDR1 and CDR2: SGHTA, FQGNSA. The DNA read from the CDR3 is TGTGCCAGAGAAAGCGGGGGGGCAGATACG. The encoded protein is CARESGGADT. In full, the CDR3 reads CARESGGADTQYF.

As regards this clone: The read ends 3 residues early relative to the CDR3; the germline J gene fills the gap. V and J are TRBV20-1 and TRBJ2-7; D is undetermined. The V end lost 6 bases, the J end lost 5 bases, and 14 bases lay between the germline ends. The V gene's germline CDR1 is DFQATT and CDR2 SNEGSKA (reference sequence). The CDR3 length is 12 residues. Partial CDR3 DNA: TGCAGTGCCCCGGGTCCGACCAACGAG. It encodes CSAPGPTNE. The whole CDR3 reads CSAPGPTNEQYF.

Of note for this clone: The read is 3 residues too short to cover the CDR3 end, so that end is filled in from the germline J gene. The chain is built from TRBV2 and TRBJ1-1; D uncertain. The CDR3 extends over 13 amino acids. The germline V gene encodes CDR1 SNHLY and CDR2 FYNNEI. The ends were cut back, 0 bases at V and 0 bases at J, with 2 bases in the middle. CDR3 sequence reads: CASSEAMNTEAFF. Partial CDR3 DNA: TGTGCCAGCAGTGAAGCCATGAACACTGAA.

Concerning this clone: The DNA ends 3 residues before the CDR3 does, and the rest of the CDR3 is filled in from the germline J gene. The chain couples TRBV20-1 to TRBJ1-1; D is uncertain. Germline assignment: CDR1 DFQATT and CDR2 SNEGSKA (reference sequence). V lost 3 bases to trimming and J lost 5 bases, with 13 bases between them. The CDR3 runs to 13 residues. CDR3 DNA (partial): TGCAGTGCTAGTCAAGGTGGCGGGACTGAA. Translation gives CSASQGGGTE. The whole CDR3 protein is CSASQGGGTEAFF.

Concerning this clone itself: The CDR3 end is not reached by the read, which stops 3 residues before it; the germline J gene fills it in. V and J are TRBV11-3 and TRBJ2-7; D remains unclear. The CDR3 has 13 amino acids. The germline V and J ends were trimmed by 3 bases and 1 base, with 7 bases remaining between them. Germline V gene sequence: CDR1 SGHNT, CDR2 YENEEA. The CDR3: CASSLTSSYEQYF. The sequenced part of the CDR3 DNA is TGTGCCAGCAGCTTGACAAGTTCCTACGAG.